This is a list of T cell receptor beta chains from one sample in a study of identifying expanded T cells in peripheral blood. The table came from immunoSEQ multiplex PCR; TCRdb's copy has only in-frame clones and leaves some out. Among more than 70,000 clones listed, 75% to 90% were seen once. The sequenced material came from blood. These receptors were taken from a person aged 18-69 years in good health. The CDR3 runs from the conserved cysteine through the conserved F or W. D genes are given only for firm matches. Clone size is stated in some rows and not others, as once, few, many or a class when expanded.

clone_size: .
v_call: TRBV6-1
j_call: TRBJ2-5
d_call: TRBD1
cdr3_aa: CASSEQGAIRRGTQYF
cdr3_nt: TGTGCCAGCAGTGAACAGGGGGCAATCCGGCGGGGGACCCAGTACTTC

clone_size: once
v_call: TRBV20-1
j_call: TRBJ2-5
d_call: .
cdr3_aa: CSAPSQETQYF
cdr3_nt: TGCAGTGCCCCTTCCCAGGAGACCCAGTACTTC

clone_size: .
v_call: TRBV10-3
j_call: TRBJ1-1
d_call: .
cdr3_aa: CAIRGQSNTEAFF
cdr3_nt: TGTGCCATCAGGGGACAATCGAACACTGAAGCTTTCTTT

clone_size: .
v_call: TRBV6-1
j_call: TRBJ1-1
d_call: .
cdr3_aa: CASSEEGSYGTEAFF
cdr3_nt: TGTGCCAGCAGTGAAGAGGGGAGTTATGGTACTGAAGCTTTCTTT

clone_size: .
v_call: TRBV30
j_call: TRBJ1-2
d_call: .
cdr3_aa: CAWRGRGLLQGYGYTF
cdr3_nt: TGTGCCTGGAGGGGAAGGGGACTTCTTCAGGGGTATGGCTACACCTTC

clone_size: .
v_call: TRBV11-3
j_call: TRBJ2-5
d_call: .
cdr3_aa: CASSLSYVQQETQYF
cdr3_nt: TGTGCCAGCAGCCTAAGCTATGTCCAACAAGAGACCCAGTACTTC

clone_size: many
v_call: TRBV6-1
j_call: TRBJ1-6
d_call: .
cdr3_aa: CASSDISWEGLYNSPLHF
cdr3_nt: TGTGCCAGCAGTGATATCAGTTGGGAGGGGCTTTATAATTCACCCCTCCACTTT

clone_size: .
v_call: TRBV7-9
j_call: TRBJ1-1
d_call: .
cdr3_aa: CASSLAGARATNEAFF
cdr3_nt: TGTGCCAGCAGCTTAGCAGGAGCCCGGGCCACTAACGAAGCTTTCTTT

clone_size: .
v_call: TRBV4-3
j_call: TRBJ1-2
d_call: .
cdr3_aa: CASSQRTGITYGYTF
cdr3_nt: TGCGCCAGCAGCCAAAGGACCGGGATAACCTATGGCTACACCTTC

clone_size: .
v_call: TRBV12-5
j_call: TRBJ2-2
d_call: .
cdr3_aa: CASGQFQLFSGTTAGELFF
cdr3_nt: TGTGCTAGTGGGCAATTCCAGCTCTTCTCCGGGACAACTGCCGGGGAGCTGTTTTTT

clone_size: .
v_call: TRBV7-2
j_call: TRBJ1-1
d_call: .
cdr3_aa: CASSRNSVNTEAFF
cdr3_nt: TGTGCCAGCAGTCGTAACTCCGTGAACACTGAAGCTTTCTTT

clone_size: .
v_call: TRBV7-2
j_call: TRBJ2-7
d_call: .
cdr3_aa: CASSQRYVQYF
cdr3_nt: TGTGCCAGCAGCCAGCGCTACGTTCAGTACTTC

clone_size: .
v_call: TRBV15
j_call: TRBJ1-3
d_call: TRBD1
cdr3_aa: CATSRDRDGNTIYF
cdr3_nt: TGTGCCACCTCCCGGGACAGGGATGGAAACACCATATATTTT

clone_size: once
v_call: TRBV4-3
j_call: TRBJ2-2
d_call: .
cdr3_aa: CASSLSGGELFF
cdr3_nt: TGCGCCAGCAGCCTTAGCGGCGGGGAGCTGTTTTTT

clone_size: .
v_call: TRBV15
j_call: TRBJ1-1
d_call: .
cdr3_aa: CATSREKGSNTEAFF
cdr3_nt: TGTGCCACCAGCAGAGAAAAGGGGTCGAACACTGAAGCTTTCTTT

clone_size: .
v_call: TRBV9
j_call: TRBJ1-1
d_call: .
cdr3_aa: CASSEPGPYMGTEAFF
cdr3_nt: TGTGCCAGCAGCGAGCCGGGCCCCTATATGGGCACTGAAGCTTTCTTT

clone_size: .
v_call: TRBV7-6
j_call: TRBJ1-5
d_call: .
cdr3_aa: CASSPSTGGDQPQHF
cdr3_nt: TGTGCCAGCAGCCCCTCTACGGGGGGGGATCAGCCCCAGCATTTT

clone_size: .
v_call: TRBV5-1
j_call: TRBJ1-1
d_call: .
cdr3_aa: CASSLRMGGAEAFF
cdr3_nt: TGCGCCAGCAGCTTGAGAATGGGTGGGGCAGAAGCTTTCTTT

clone_size: .
v_call: TRBV25-1
j_call: TRBJ1-1
d_call: .
cdr3_aa: CASSEYYQGLNTEAFF
cdr3_nt: TGTGCCAGCAGTGAATATTATCAGGGTTTGAACACTGAAGCTTTCTTT

clone_size: once
v_call: TRBV5-1
j_call: TRBJ2-2
d_call: .
cdr3_aa: CASHLELTRTGELFF
cdr3_nt: TGCGCCAGCCACCTCGAACTCACAAGGACGGGGGAGCTGTTTTTT

clone_size: .
v_call: TRBV29-1
j_call: TRBJ2-7
d_call: .
cdr3_aa: CSVQDPGSSHYEQYF
cdr3_nt: TGCAGCGTGCAGGACCCAGGGTCCTCTCACTACGAGCAGTACTTC

clone_size: .
v_call: TRBV11-3
j_call: TRBJ2-6
d_call: .
cdr3_aa: CASSLGRANVLTF
cdr3_nt: TGTGCCAGCAGCTTAGGTCGAGCCAACGTCCTGACTTTC

clone_size: .
v_call: TRBV27
j_call: TRBJ1-1
d_call: .
cdr3_aa: CASSRGMGRLMNTEAFF
cdr3_nt: TGTGCCAGCAGCCGCGGGATGGGCCGGCTCATGAACACTGAAGCTTTCTTT

clone_size: .
v_call: TRBV5-4
j_call: TRBJ1-1
d_call: TRBD1
cdr3_aa: CASSKQGLEAFF
cdr3_nt: TGTGCCAGCAGCAAACAGGGGTTAGAAGCTTTCTTT

clone_size: .
v_call: TRBV2
j_call: TRBJ2-1
d_call: .
cdr3_aa: CASGAAVWGRNEQFF
cdr3_nt: TGTGCCAGCGGGGCGGCGGTATGGGGAAGGAATGAGCAGTTCTTC

clone_size: .
v_call: TRBV5-4
j_call: TRBJ1-3
d_call: .
cdr3_aa: CASSLYRERTVGNTIYF
cdr3_nt: TGTGCCAGCAGCCTCTACAGGGAACGGACGGTTGGAAACACCATATATTTT

clone_size: .
v_call: TRBV7-2
j_call: TRBJ1-6
d_call: .
cdr3_aa: CASSLVVGGSSYNSPLHF
cdr3_nt: TGTGCCAGCAGCTTAGTTGTCGGCGGGAGCTCCTATAATTCACCCCTCCACTTT

clone_size: .
v_call: TRBV18
j_call: TRBJ1-1
d_call: TRBD1
cdr3_aa: CASSPGTGKMNTEAFF
cdr3_nt: TGTGCCAGCTCACCAGGGACAGGGAAAATGAACACTGAAGCTTTCTTT

clone_size: .
v_call: TRBV10-3
j_call: TRBJ1-4
d_call: .
cdr3_aa: CAISEWGAPNEKLFF
cdr3_nt: TGTGCCATCAGTGAATGGGGGGCGCCTAATGAAAAACTGTTTTTT

clone_size: once
v_call: TRBV20-1
j_call: TRBJ2-5
d_call: .
cdr3_aa: CSAVGETQYF
cdr3_nt: TGCAGTGCTGTCGGGGAGACCCAGTACTTC

clone_size: .
v_call: TRBV11-3
j_call: TRBJ2-7
d_call: .
cdr3_aa: CASSLVPGPQSQQYF
cdr3_nt: TGTGCCAGCAGCTTAGTTCCGGGGCCTCAAAGTCAGCAGTACTTC

clone_size: .
v_call: TRBV18
j_call: TRBJ1-1
d_call: TRBD1
cdr3_aa: CASSLDRGNTEAFF
cdr3_nt: TGTGCCAGCTCGTTAGACAGGGGGAACACTGAAGCTTTCTTT

clone_size: .
v_call: TRBV7-9
j_call: TRBJ2-3
d_call: TRBD1
cdr3_aa: CASSRTGGEDTQYF
cdr3_nt: TGTGCCAGCAGCAGAACAGGGGGCGAAGATACGCAGTATTTT

clone_size: once
v_call: TRBV7-9
j_call: TRBJ1-1
d_call: .
cdr3_aa: CASSLMGTEAFF
cdr3_nt: TGTGCCAGCAGCTTAATGGGCACTGAAGCTTTCTTT

clone_size: .
v_call: TRBV15
j_call: TRBJ2-1
d_call: .
cdr3_aa: CATSLGQHKVGEQFF
cdr3_nt: TGTGCCACCAGTCTCGGGCAGCACAAAGTCGGTGAGCAGTTCTTC

clone_size: .
v_call: TRBV6-1
j_call: TRBJ2-7
d_call: TRBD2
cdr3_aa: CASSGAVAGVYEQYF
cdr3_nt: TGTGCCAGCAGTGGGGCGGTAGCGGGGGTGTACGAGCAGTACTTC

clone_size: .
v_call: TRBV6-5
j_call: TRBJ1-1
d_call: .
cdr3_aa: CASSYKGGGNTEAFF
cdr3_nt: TGTGCCAGCAGTTACAAGGGCGGGGGGAACACTGAAGCTTTCTTT

clone_size: once
v_call: TRBV5-6
j_call: TRBJ2-7
d_call: .
cdr3_aa: CASSLMATASYEQYF
cdr3_nt: TGTGCCAGCAGCTTGATGGCGACAGCCTCCTACGAGCAGTACTTC

clone_size: .
v_call: TRBV7-9
j_call: TRBJ2-6
d_call: TRBD2
cdr3_aa: CASSSWGAGASGANVLTF
cdr3_nt: TGTGCCAGCAGCTCGTGGGGAGCGGGGGCCTCTGGGGCCAACGTCCTGACTTTC

clone_size: .
v_call: TRBV7-2
j_call: TRBJ2-1
d_call: .
cdr3_aa: CASSLVSGIGREQFF
cdr3_nt: TGTGCCAGCAGCTTAGTTTCAGGGATCGGGCGTGAGCAGTTCTTC

clone_size: .
v_call: TRBV28
j_call: TRBJ1-5
d_call: .
cdr3_aa: CASRGGGGNQPQHF
cdr3_nt: TGTGCCAGCAGGGGAGGGGGGGGCAATCAGCCCCAGCATTTT

clone_size: few
v_call: TRBV7-9
j_call: TRBJ1-2
d_call: TRBD1
cdr3_aa: CASSFARGRLDGYTF
cdr3_nt: TGTGCCAGCAGCTTTGCCAGGGGGCGACTAGATGGCTACACCTTC

clone_size: few
v_call: TRBV7-9
j_call: TRBJ1-6
d_call: TRBD1
cdr3_aa: CASSWGTGYSPLHF
cdr3_nt: TGTGCCAGCTCATGGGGGACAGGGTATTCACCCCTCCACTTT

clone_size: .
v_call: TRBV29-1
j_call: TRBJ1-1
d_call: .
cdr3_aa: CSVRVGVTEAFF
cdr3_nt: TGCAGCGTTAGGGTTGGAGTTACTGAAGCTTTCTTT

clone_size: .
v_call: TRBV2
j_call: TRBJ2-3
d_call: .
cdr3_aa: CASSRGLTNTDTQYF
cdr3_nt: TGTGCCAGCAGTAGGGGACTGACAAACACAGATACGCAGTATTTT

clone_size: .
v_call: TRBV4-1
j_call: TRBJ1-1
d_call: TRBD1
cdr3_aa: CASSPDRATEAFF
cdr3_nt: TGCGCCAGCAGCCCGGACAGGGCCACTGAAGCTTTCTTT

clone_size: .
v_call: TRBV6-5
j_call: TRBJ2-7
d_call: .
cdr3_aa: CASSYSWGLYEQYF
cdr3_nt: TGTGCCAGCAGTTACTCTTGGGGGCTGTACGAGCAGTACTTC

clone_size: .
v_call: TRBV11-3
j_call: TRBJ2-1
d_call: .
cdr3_aa: CASSLGVWSSYNEQFF
cdr3_nt: TGTGCCAGCAGCCTAGGGGTCTGGAGCTCCTACAATGAGCAGTTCTTC

clone_size: .
v_call: TRBV5-1
j_call: TRBJ2-2
d_call: .
cdr3_aa: CASSREDLGELFF
cdr3_nt: TGCGCCAGCAGCAGGGAGGACCTCGGGGAGCTGTTTTTT

clone_size: .
v_call: TRBV6-5
j_call: TRBJ2-3
d_call: .
cdr3_aa: CASSYQGKTDTQYF
cdr3_nt: TGTGCCAGCAGTTACCAGGGGAAGACAGATACGCAGTATTTT

clone_size: .
v_call: TRBV27
j_call: TRBJ2-1
d_call: .
cdr3_aa: CASGDRDPPVLYNEQFF
cdr3_nt: TGTGCCAGCGGAGACCGGGACCCTCCAGTCCTCTACAATGAGCAGTTCTTC

clone_size: few
v_call: TRBV4-1
j_call: TRBJ1-3
d_call: .
cdr3_aa: CASSQGLSGNTIYF
cdr3_nt: TGCGCCAGCAGCCAAGGTCTCTCTGGAAACACCATATATTTT

clone_size: .
v_call: TRBV4-3
j_call: TRBJ2-3
d_call: TRBD2
cdr3_aa: CASSHSTGGTTDTQYF
cdr3_nt: TGCGCCAGCAGCCATAGTACGGGAGGGACCACAGATACGCAGTATTTT

clone_size: few
v_call: TRBV19
j_call: TRBJ1-4
d_call: .
cdr3_aa: CASSIGRGRSNEKLFF
cdr3_nt: TGTGCCAGTAGTATAGGGAGGGGACGGTCTAATGAAAAACTGTTTTTT

clone_size: .
v_call: TRBV6-1
j_call: TRBJ1-5
d_call: .
cdr3_aa: CASSQPTLSNQPQHF
cdr3_nt: TGTGCCAGCAGTCAACCGACCCTCAGCAATCAGCCCCAGCATTTT

clone_size: .
v_call: TRBV7-2
j_call: TRBJ2-7
d_call: .
cdr3_aa: CASSYRGSYEQYF
cdr3_nt: TGTGCCAGCAGCTACCGGGGGTCCTACGAGCAGTACTTC

clone_size: .
v_call: TRBV14
j_call: TRBJ2-7
d_call: .
cdr3_aa: CASSRLPVETYEQYF
cdr3_nt: TGTGCCAGCAGCCGTCTGCCGGTAGAGACCTACGAGCAGTACTTC